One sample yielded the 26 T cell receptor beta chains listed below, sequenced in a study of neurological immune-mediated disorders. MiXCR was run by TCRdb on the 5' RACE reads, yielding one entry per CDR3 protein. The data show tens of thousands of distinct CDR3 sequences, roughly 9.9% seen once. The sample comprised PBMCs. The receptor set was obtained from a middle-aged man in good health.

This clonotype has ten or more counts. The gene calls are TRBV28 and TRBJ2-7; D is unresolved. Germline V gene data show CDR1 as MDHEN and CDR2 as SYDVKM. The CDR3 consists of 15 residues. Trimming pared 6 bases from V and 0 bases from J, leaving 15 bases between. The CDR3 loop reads CASSPNSRDSYEQYF. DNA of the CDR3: TGTGCCAGCAGCCCTAATAGCCGAGACTCCTACGAGCAGTACTTC. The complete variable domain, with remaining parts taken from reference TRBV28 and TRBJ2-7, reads DVKVTQSSRYLVKRTGEKVFLECVQDMDHENMFWYRQDPGLGLRLIYFSYDVKMKEKGDIPEGYSVSREKKERFSLILESASTNQTSMYLCASSPNSRDSYEQYFGPGTRLTVT.

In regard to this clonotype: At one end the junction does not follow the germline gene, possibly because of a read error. The CDR3 sequence: CVISESTAGRYTGDLFF. The DNA of the CDR3 is TGTGTCATCAGTGAGTCGACGGCAGGGAGATACACCGGGGATCTGTTTTTT. This chain connects TRBV10-3 to TRBJ2-2; D is tentatively TRBD1 or TRBD2 (5 bases each). The CDR3 covers 17 residues. Germline V lookup: CDR1 ENHRY, CDR2 SYGVKD.

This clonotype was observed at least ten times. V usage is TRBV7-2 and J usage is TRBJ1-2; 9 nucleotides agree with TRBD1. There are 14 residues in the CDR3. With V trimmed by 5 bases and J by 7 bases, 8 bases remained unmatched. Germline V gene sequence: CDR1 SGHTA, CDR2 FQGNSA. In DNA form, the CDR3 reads TGTGCCAGCAGCCCCGACAGGGGGTGGGGTGGCTACACCTTC. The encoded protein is CASSPDRGWGGYTF.

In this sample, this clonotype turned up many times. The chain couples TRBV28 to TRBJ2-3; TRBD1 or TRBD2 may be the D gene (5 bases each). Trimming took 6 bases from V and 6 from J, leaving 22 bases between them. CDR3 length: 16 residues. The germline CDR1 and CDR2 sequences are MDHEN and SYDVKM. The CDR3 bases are TGTGCCAGCAGGCCCTTTGGGTTTGGGACGAGGGATACGCAGTATTTT. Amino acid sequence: CASRPFGFGTRDTQYF.

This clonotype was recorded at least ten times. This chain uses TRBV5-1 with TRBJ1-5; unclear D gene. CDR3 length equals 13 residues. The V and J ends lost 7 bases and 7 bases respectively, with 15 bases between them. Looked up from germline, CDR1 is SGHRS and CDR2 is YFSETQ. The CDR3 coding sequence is TGCGCCAGCGTCTTAACATCCGTACAGCCCCAGCATTTT. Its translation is CASVLTSVQPQHF. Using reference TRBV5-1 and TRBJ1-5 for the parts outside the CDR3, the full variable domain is KAGVTQTPRYLIKTRGQQVTLSCSPISGHRSVSWYQQTPGQGLQFLFEYFSETQRNKGNFPGRFSGRQFSNSRSEMNVSTLELGDSALYLCASVLTSVQPQHFGDGTRLSIL.

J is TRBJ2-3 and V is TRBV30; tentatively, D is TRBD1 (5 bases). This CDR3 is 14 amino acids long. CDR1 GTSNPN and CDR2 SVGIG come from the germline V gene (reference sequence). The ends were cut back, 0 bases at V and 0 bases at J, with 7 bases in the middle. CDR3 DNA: TGTGCCTGGAGTGTACAGGTTAGCACAGATACGCAGTATTTT. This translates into CAWSVQVSTDTQYF.

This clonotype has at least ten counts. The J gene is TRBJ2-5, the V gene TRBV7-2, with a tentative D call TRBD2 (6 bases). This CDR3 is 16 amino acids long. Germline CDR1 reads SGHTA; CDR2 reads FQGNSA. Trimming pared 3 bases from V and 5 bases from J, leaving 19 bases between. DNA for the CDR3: TGTGCCAGCAGCTTCCCTACTAGCAACGCTGGGGAGACCCAGTACTTC. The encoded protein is CASSFPTSNAGETQYF.

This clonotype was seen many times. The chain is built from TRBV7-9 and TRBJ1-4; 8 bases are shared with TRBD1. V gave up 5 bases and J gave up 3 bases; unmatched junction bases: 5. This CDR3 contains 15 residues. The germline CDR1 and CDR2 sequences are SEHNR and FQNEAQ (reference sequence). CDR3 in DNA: TGTGCCAGCAGCAACCGACAGGGGTCTAATGAAAAACTGTTTTTT. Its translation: CASSNRQGSNEKLFF.

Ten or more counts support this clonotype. The CDR3 nucleotides read TGCGCCAGCAGCCTCCAGACAGGGGGCGGCGAGCAGTACTTC. As protein: CASSLQTGGGEQYF. V gene TRBV5-1 combines with J gene TRBJ2-7; 10 nucleotides match TRBD1. The CDR3 loop spans 14 amino acids. The trim removed 4 bases at V and 6 bases at J, leaving 7 bases unmatched. Germline lookup yields CDR1 SGHRS and CDR2 YFSETQ.

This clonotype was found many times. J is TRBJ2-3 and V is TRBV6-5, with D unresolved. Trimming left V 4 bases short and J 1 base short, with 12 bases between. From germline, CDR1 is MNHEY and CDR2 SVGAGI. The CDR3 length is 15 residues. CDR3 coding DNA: TGTGCCAGCAGTTTCACAGACCGTGGCACAGATACGCAGTATTTT. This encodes CASSFTDRGTDTQYF.

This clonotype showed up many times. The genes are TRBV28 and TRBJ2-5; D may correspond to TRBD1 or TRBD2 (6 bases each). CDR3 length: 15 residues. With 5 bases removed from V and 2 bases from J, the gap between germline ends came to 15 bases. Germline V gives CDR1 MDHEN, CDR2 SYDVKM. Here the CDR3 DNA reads TGTGCCAGCAGTGGCGGGACAAAGGTTCAAGAGACCCAGTACTTC. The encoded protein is CASSGGTKVQETQYF.

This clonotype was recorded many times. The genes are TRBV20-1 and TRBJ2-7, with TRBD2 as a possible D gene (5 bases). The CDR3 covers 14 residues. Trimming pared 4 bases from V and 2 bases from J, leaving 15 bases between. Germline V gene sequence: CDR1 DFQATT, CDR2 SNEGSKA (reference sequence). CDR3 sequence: CSATRGLRTYEQYF. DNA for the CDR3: TGCAGTGCTACCCGGGGTCTTAGGACCTACGAGCAGTACTTC.

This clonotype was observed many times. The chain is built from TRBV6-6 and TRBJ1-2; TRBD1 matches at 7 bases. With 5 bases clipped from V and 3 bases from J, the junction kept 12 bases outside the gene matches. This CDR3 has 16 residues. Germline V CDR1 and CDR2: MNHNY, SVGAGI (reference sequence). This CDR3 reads CASSTYDRVPYYGYTF. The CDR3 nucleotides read TGTGCCAGCAGTACCTACGACAGGGTGCCTTACTATGGCTACACCTTC.

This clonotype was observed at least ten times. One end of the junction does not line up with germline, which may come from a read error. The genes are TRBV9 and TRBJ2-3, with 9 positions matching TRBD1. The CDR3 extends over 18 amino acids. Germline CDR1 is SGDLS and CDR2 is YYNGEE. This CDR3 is CVSSPHPGQGQGTDTQYF. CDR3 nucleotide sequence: TGTGTCAGCAGCCCCCATCCGGGACAGGGCCAGGGGACAGATACGCAGTATTTT.

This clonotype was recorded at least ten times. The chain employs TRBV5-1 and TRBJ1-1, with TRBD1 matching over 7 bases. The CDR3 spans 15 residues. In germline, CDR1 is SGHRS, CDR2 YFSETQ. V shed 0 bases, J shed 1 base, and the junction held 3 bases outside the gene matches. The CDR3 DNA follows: TGCGCCAGCAGCTTGGAGGGGGCGCGGAACACTGAAGCTTTCTTT. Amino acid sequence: CASSLEGARNTEAFF.

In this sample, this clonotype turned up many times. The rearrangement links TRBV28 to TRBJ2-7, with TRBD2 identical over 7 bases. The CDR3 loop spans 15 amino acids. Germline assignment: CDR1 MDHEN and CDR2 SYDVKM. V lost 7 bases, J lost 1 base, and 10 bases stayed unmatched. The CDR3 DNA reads TGTGCCAGCACCCCTAGCGGAGTCGGTTCCTACGAGCAGTACTTC. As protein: CASTPSGVGSYEQYF.

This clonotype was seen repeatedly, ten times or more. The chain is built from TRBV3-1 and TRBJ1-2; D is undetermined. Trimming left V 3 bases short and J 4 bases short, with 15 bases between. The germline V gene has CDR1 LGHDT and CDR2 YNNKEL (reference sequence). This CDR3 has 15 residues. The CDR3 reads CASSQTDGQAYGYTF. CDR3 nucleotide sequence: TGTGCCAGCAGCCAGACCGACGGCCAAGCCTATGGCTACACCTTC.

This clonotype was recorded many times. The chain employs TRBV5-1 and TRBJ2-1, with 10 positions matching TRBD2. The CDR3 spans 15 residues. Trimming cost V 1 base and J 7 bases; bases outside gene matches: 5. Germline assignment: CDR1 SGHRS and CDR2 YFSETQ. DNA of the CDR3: TGCGCCAGCAGCTTGTTAGCGGGGGGCCAAAATGAGCAGTTCTTC. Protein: CASSLLAGGQNEQFF.

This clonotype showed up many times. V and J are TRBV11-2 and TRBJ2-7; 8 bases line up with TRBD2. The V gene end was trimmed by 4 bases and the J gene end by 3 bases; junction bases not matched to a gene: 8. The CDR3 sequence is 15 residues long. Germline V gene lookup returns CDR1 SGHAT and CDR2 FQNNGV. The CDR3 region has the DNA TGTGCCAGCAGCTGGACGGCGGGGGGACTCTACGAGCAGTACTTC. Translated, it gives CASSWTAGGLYEQYF. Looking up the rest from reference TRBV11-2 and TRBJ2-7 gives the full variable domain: EAGVAQSPRYKIIEKRQSVAFWCNPISGHATLYWYQQILGQGPKLLIQFQNNGVVDDSQLPKDRFSAERLKGVDSTLKIQPAKLEDSAVYLCASSWTAGGLYEQYFGPGTRLTVT.

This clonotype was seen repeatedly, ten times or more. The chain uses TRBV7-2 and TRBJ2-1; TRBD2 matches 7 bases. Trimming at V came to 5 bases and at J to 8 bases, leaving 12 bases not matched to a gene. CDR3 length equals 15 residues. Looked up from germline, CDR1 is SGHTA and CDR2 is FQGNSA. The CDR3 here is CASSLERGGSYEQFF. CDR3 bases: TGTGCCAGCAGCCTAGAGAGAGGCGGGAGCTATGAGCAGTTCTTC. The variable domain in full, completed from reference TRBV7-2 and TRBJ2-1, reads GAGVSQSPSNKVTEKGKDVELRCDPISGHTALYWYRQSLGQGLEFLIYFQGNSAPDKSGLPSDRFSAERTGGSVSTLTIQRTQQEDSAVYLCASSLERGGSYEQFFGPGTRLTVL.

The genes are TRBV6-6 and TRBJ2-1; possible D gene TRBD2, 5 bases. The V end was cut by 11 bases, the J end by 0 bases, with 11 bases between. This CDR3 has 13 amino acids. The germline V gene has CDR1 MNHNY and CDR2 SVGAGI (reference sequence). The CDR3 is CAGGVSSYNEQFF. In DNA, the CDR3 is TGTGCCGGAGGCGTTAGCTCCTACAATGAGCAGTTCTTC.

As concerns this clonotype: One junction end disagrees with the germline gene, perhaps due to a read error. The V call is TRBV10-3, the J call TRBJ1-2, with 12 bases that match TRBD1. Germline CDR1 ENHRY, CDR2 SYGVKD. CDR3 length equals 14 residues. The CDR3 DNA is TGTGCCATCAGTGGCGGGACAGGGGGCTATGGTTACATCTTC. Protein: CAISGGTGGYGYIF.

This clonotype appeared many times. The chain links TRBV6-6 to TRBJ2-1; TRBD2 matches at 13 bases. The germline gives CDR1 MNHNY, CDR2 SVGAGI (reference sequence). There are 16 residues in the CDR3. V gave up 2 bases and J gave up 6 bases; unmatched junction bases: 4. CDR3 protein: CASSYPLAGGSNEQFF. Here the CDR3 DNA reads TGTGCCAGCAGTTACCCACTAGCGGGAGGGTCCAATGAGCAGTTCTTC.

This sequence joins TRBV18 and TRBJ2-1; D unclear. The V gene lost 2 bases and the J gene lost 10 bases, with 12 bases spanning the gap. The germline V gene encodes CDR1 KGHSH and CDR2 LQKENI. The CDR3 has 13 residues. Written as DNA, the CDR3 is TGTGCCAGCTCACCATTAAGCTCTTCCGAGCAGTTCTTC. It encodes CASSPLSSSEQFF.

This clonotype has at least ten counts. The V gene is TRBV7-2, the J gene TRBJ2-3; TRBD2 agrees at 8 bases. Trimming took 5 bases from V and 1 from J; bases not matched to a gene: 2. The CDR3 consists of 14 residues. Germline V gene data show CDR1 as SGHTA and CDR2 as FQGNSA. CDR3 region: CASSVTSGTDTQYF. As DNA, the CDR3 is TGTGCCAGCAGCGTGACTAGCGGCACAGATACGCAGTATTTT.

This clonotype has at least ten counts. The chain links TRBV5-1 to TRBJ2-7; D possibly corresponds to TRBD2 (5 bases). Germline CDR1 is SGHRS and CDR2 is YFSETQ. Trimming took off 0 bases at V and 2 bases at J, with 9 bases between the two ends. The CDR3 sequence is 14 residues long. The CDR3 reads CASSLDLAAYEQYF. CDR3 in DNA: TGCGCCAGCAGCTTGGATCTAGCAGCCTACGAGCAGTACTTC.